One sample yielded the 19 T cell receptor beta chains listed below, sequenced in a study of post-analysis software for immune sequencing data. General study points: Compared with controls, patients had more of about 5 TRBV segments, including TRBV5-6, TRBV5-1 and TRBV20-1.

Their recognized antigens are unknown. cDNA libraries of TCR beta carried unique molecular identifiers. MiXCR was run by TCRdb on the PCR reads, yielding one entry per CDR3 protein. The sample has about 800,000 distinct CDR3 sequences; just under 30% are singletons. The sample taken for sequencing was blood. These receptors all come from a girl aged 5 to 17 with multiple sclerosis.

A few counts support this clonotype. This chain joins TRBV6-2 or TRBV6-3 and TRBJ2-7, with 8 bases lining up with TRBD1. Trimming cost V 7 bases and J 5 bases; bases outside gene matches: 16. This CDR3 is built from 16 residues. Germline V CDR1 and CDR2: MNHEY, SVGEGT. In DNA, the CDR3 is TGTGCCAGCACCTTACGGAGGCTCGGACAGGGCCACGAGCAGTACTTC. Amino acids: CASTLRRLGQGHEQYF.

In this sample, this clonotype turned up a few times. The gene calls are TRBV20-1 and TRBJ2-3; 13 bases align to TRBD2. The V and J ends lost 5 bases and 6 bases, in that order; junction bases with no gene match: 8. Germline V CDR1 and CDR2: DFQATT, SNEGSKA (reference sequence). The CDR3 is 15 amino acids. The CDR3 coding sequence is TGCAGTGCTTGCTTACTAGCGGGAGGGCGGGATACGCAGTATTTT. It yields the protein CSACLLAGGRDTQYF.

This clonotype was found many times. The genes are TRBV5-6 and TRBJ2-3; 7 nucleotides line up with TRBD1. The CDR3 sequence is 15 residues long. Germline-derived CDR1 and CDR2 are SGHDT and YYEEEE. With 1 base clipped from V and 4 bases from J, the junction kept 6 bases outside the gene matches. The CDR3 nucleotides are TGTGCCAGCAGCTTGAAACAGGGGCGCCCAGATACGCAGTATTTT. Encoded protein: CASSLKQGRPDTQYF.

The table lists this clonotype with a few counts. The junction differs from germline at one of its ends, possibly a read error. The chain has TRBV2 and TRBJ2-1; possible D gene TRBD2, 6 bases. CDR1 is SNHLY, CDR2 FYNNEI, per germline. The CDR3 sequence is 13 residues long. DNA of the CDR3: TGTGCCAGCAGCGGGGACTCCAACAATGAGCAGTTCTTC. This codes for CASSGDSNNEQFF.

This clonotype has just a few counts. The V and J genes are TRBV5-1 and TRBJ1-1; no reliable D call. Trimming took off 0 bases at V and 5 bases at J, with 11 bases between the two ends. Germline V gene data show CDR1 as SGHRS and CDR2 as YFSETQ. The CDR3 runs 14 residues. The CDR3 protein is CASSLVGTGTEAFF. The CDR3 nucleotides read TGCGCCAGCAGCTTGGTGGGCACGGGGACTGAAGCTTTCTTT.

There are a few counts of this clonotype. The rearrangement uses TRBV9 and TRBJ2-7; TRBD2 aligns across 10 bases. Germline loops: CDR1 SGDLS, CDR2 YYNGEE. Germline trimming cut 2 bases from V and 7 bases from J; bases unmatched to any gene: 6. The CDR3 runs 14 residues. CDR3 sequence: CASSVLAGVNEQYF. CDR3 bases: TGTGCCAGCAGCGTGCTAGCGGGGGTGAATGAGCAGTACTTC. The full variable domain, rest sourced from reference TRBV9 and TRBJ2-7, is DSGVTQTPKHLITATGQRVTLRCSPRSGDLSVYWYQQSLDQGLQFLIQYYNGEERAKGNILERFSAQQFPDLHSELNLSSLELGDSALYFCASSVLAGVNEQYFGPGTRLTVT.

There are a few counts of this clonotype. The rearrangement joins TRBV29-1 to TRBJ2-5, with 9 bases aligning to TRBD1. Gene TRBJ2-7 matches the end of the DNA better, so the J call may be wrong. The CDR3 length is 16 residues. Germline V gene sequence: CDR1 SQVTM, CDR2 ANQGSEA. CDR3 region: CSVVPSGTGKVHEQYF. CDR3 DNA sequence: TGCAGCGTTGTACCCTCAGGGACAGGGAAAGTCCACGAGCAGTACTTC.

This clonotype was seen a handful of times. V and J are TRBV24-1 and TRBJ2-7; D is unresolved. Trimming removed 4 bases at V and 0 bases at J, with 9 bases between. The length of the CDR3 is 14 residues. Germline lookup yields CDR1 KGHDR and CDR2 SFDVKD. The CDR3 sequence is CATSDAMSSYEQYF. In DNA form, the CDR3 reads TGTGCCACCAGTGACGCTATGAGCTCCTACGAGCAGTACTTC.

This chain connects TRBV4-3 to TRBJ2-5; the D gene is possibly TRBD1 (5 bases). The V end lost 0 bases, the J end lost 1 base, and 9 bases lay between the germline ends. The CDR3 is 15 amino acids. Germline V gives CDR1 LGHNA, CDR2 YSLEER. The CDR3 loop reads CASSQDQDSQETQYF. The CDR3 nucleotides are TGCGCCAGCAGCCAAGATCAAGACAGCCAAGAGACCCAGTACTTC.

This clonotype was seen more than once but under ten times. The chain links TRBV28 to TRBJ2-7, with 9 bases that match TRBD2. J gave up 6 bases and V 3 bases, and 12 bases lay outside the gene matches. This CDR3 contains 16 residues. Germline CDR1 MDHEN, CDR2 SYDVKM. The CDR3 sequence: CASSFISLAGPAEQYF. The CDR3 nucleotides read TGTGCCAGCAGTTTTATCTCCCTAGCGGGACCAGCCGAGCAGTACTTC.

In its sample, this clonotype was seen a few times. The chain couples TRBV4-3 to TRBJ2-7; D is ambiguous. Trimming cost V 1 base and J 3 bases, with 10 bases left between them. The CDR3 extends over 14 amino acids. CDR1 LGHNA and CDR2 YSLEER come from the germline V gene. The CDR3 protein is CASSQAPNSYEQYF. The CDR3 nucleotides are TGCGCCAGCAGCCAAGCGCCTAACAGCTACGAGCAGTACTTC.

This clonotype was counted a few times. The rearrangement joins TRBV29-1 to TRBJ1-2; TRBD1 might be the D (5 bases). This CDR3 is 12 amino acids long. Germline V gene data show CDR1 as SQVTM and CDR2 as ANQGSEA. Trimming stripped 6 bases from V and 0 bases from J, with 8 bases between. CDR3 nucleotide sequence: TGCAGCGTGACGACAGCTAACTATGGCTACACCTTC. Its translation: CSVTTANYGYTF.

This chain uses TRBV29-1 with TRBJ1-5; D possibly corresponds to TRBD1 (5 bases). The V gene lost 6 bases and the J gene lost 5 bases, with 14 bases spanning the gap. This CDR3 is built from 13 residues. The V gene's germline CDR1 is SQVTM and CDR2 ANQGSEA. CDR3 nucleotide sequence: TGCAGCGTGGGTGGGGGTATCGATCAGCCCCAGCATTTT. Its translation: CSVGGGIDQPQHF.

The chain links TRBV11-2 to TRBJ2-4; D unclear. Trimming removed 5 bases from V and 2 bases from J, with 7 bases in between. The CDR3 contains 13 residues. CDR1 is SGHAT and CDR2 is FQNNGV in the germline V gene. The CDR3 nucleotides are TGTGCCAGCAGCCCCCGACCCAAAAACATTCAGTACTTC. It is translated as CASSPRPKNIQYF. Together with reference TRBV11-2 and TRBJ2-4, the CDR3 gives the full variable domain: EAGVAQSPRYKIIEKRQSVAFWCNPISGHATLYWYQQILGQGPKLLIQFQNNGVVDDSQLPKDRFSAERLKGVDSTLKIQPAKLEDSAVYLCASSPRPKNIQYFGAGTRLSVL.

The chain carries TRBV10-3 and TRBJ2-3; 12 bases map to TRBD2. Germline trimming cut 3 bases from V and 5 bases from J; bases unmatched to any gene: 6. The CDR3 length is 16 residues. CDR1 is ENHRY and CDR2 is SYGVKD in the germline V gene. Here the CDR3 DNA reads TGTGCCATCAGTGACCGACTAGCGGGAGATGGAGATACGCAGTATTTT. This translates into CAISDRLAGDGDTQYF.

In this sample, this clonotype turned up a few times. This chain uses TRBV4-3 with TRBJ2-2, with no clear D. The germline gives CDR1 LGHNA, CDR2 YSLEER. V was shortened by 1 base and J by 6 bases, with 9 bases between the two germline ends. This CDR3 region has 14 residues. The CDR3 coding sequence is TGCGCCAGCAGCCAAGTTTCGTTGGCCGGGGAGCTGTTTTTT. It is translated as CASSQVSLAGELFF.

This clonotype was counted many times. The chain uses TRBV4-3 and TRBJ2-7, with 8 bases matching TRBD1. From germline, CDR1 is LGHNA and CDR2 YSLEER. The CDR3 loop spans 14 amino acids. Trimming removed 1 base from V and 4 bases from J; junction bases left unmatched: 3. The CDR3 region is CASSQGTGLYEQYF. In DNA form, the CDR3 reads TGCGCCAGCAGCCAAGGGACAGGGCTATACGAGCAGTACTTC.

The CDR3 spells CASSLSWEAFF. In DNA, the CDR3 is TGTGCCAGCAGTTTAAGCTGGGAAGCTTTCTTT. The chain uses TRBV12-3 or TRBV12-4 and TRBJ1-1; D not resolved. The CDR3 has 11 residues. The germline V and J ends were trimmed by 2 bases and 8 bases, with 6 bases remaining between them.

In this sample, this clonotype turned up a few times. V gene TRBV29-1 combines with J gene TRBJ2-5; D unresolved. The CDR3 runs to 10 residues. Germline V gives CDR1 SQVTM, CDR2 ANQGSEA. Trimming shortened V by 4 bases and J by 4 bases, and 4 bases separated the two germline ends. As DNA, the CDR3 is TGCAGCGTTGCGTCAGAGACCCAGTACTTC. The encoded protein is CSVASETQYF.